Detailed here is one T cell receptor beta chain. This table comes from immunoSEQ multiplex PCR, and its TCRdb copy is limited to in-frame clones, with some not included. The data show more than 95,000 clones, more than 95% seen once. This record comes from a study of cytomegalovirus exposure and HLA in healthy donors. Study-level information: The approximately 670 first-cohort repertoires and the 130 or so validation repertoires shared the same platform, a later analysis reported.

This TCR was sampled from a man between 18 and 29 years old in good health and CMV-seronegative. The sequencing sample was made of PBMCs.

The CDR3 coding sequence is TGTGCCAGCAGCTTATTGACTAGCAGAGAGACCCAGTACTTC. Its protein product is CASSLLTSRETQYF. V usage is TRBV7-9 and J usage is TRBJ2-5; 7 bases match TRBD2. Per the germline V gene, CDR1 is SEHNR and CDR2 is FQNEAQ (reference sequence). The CDR3 is made up of 14 amino acids. Unmatched junction bases numbered 4, after V lost 2 bases and J lost 4 bases.